The rows below give T cell receptor beta chains drawn from one sample of a study of blood T cell repertoires in COVID-19. Only in-frame clones appear in the TCRdb table, and some are missing; sequencing was by immunoSEQ multiplex PCR. This sample has about 51,000 clones, with approximately 90% found just once. Sequenced sample: peripheral blood. Receptor source: a man in his fifties or sixties with acute or convalescent COVID-19. Both conserved end residues are trimmed from each CDR3. Each record gives: D gene, V gene, J gene, CDR3 protein. The D gene is left open where the match is weak.

d_call: .
v_call: TRBV24-1
j_call: TRBJ2-6
cdr3_aa: ATLKTGANVLT

d_call: TRBD1
v_call: TRBV24-1
j_call: TRBJ2-5
cdr3_aa: ATSEPRGQGEETQY

d_call: TRBD1
v_call: TRBV28
j_call: TRBJ1-2
cdr3_aa: ASSGEGQGINGYT

d_call: .
v_call: TRBV30
j_call: TRBJ1-2
cdr3_aa: AWRAPGSRGGYT

d_call: .
v_call: TRBV7-2
j_call: TRBJ1-1
cdr3_aa: ASSPPGGTSPLNTEAF

d_call: TRBD1
v_call: TRBV24-1
j_call: TRBJ1-2
cdr3_aa: ATSRGQGAYGYT

d_call: .
v_call: TRBV5-1
j_call: TRBJ1-1
cdr3_aa: ASRRRDGNTEAF

d_call: .
v_call: TRBV27
j_call: TRBJ2-2
cdr3_aa: ASSPGAVTGELF

d_call: TRBD1
v_call: TRBV24-1
j_call: TRBJ2-7
cdr3_aa: ATSETGVSYEQY

d_call: TRBD1
v_call: TRBV29-1
j_call: TRBJ2-5
cdr3_aa: SGVTGTGQETQY

d_call: .
v_call: TRBV10-1
j_call: TRBJ2-5
cdr3_aa: ASSEQRLSYQETQY

d_call: TRBD2
v_call: TRBV18
j_call: TRBJ2-5
cdr3_aa: ASSPQTSGGKETQY